This record covers a single TCR beta chain. This clonotype appeared many times. Its specific antigen is unknown. No much larger clonotype is one base removed from it; base qualities were not supplied. V lost 5 bases and J lost 2 bases; the stretch between them is 15 bases long. The CDR3 contains 15 residues, cysteine and phenylalanine counted. Here the CDR3 DNA is all that survives: 45 bases in frame from base 1. A patient counted as having stable Graves' hyperthyroidism if no progression to ophthalmopathy occurred over 18 months of follow-up. Hyperthyroidism patients were aged 18 to 65 years and newly diagnosed, with disease duration of less than 2 months. Exclusion was applied to patients with uncontrolled infections, other autoimmune diseases, pregnancy or lactation. Diagnoses relied on clinical symptoms, serum thyroxine and TRAb, thyroid ultrasound and orbital computed tomography. PBMCs were isolated from 7.5 to 10 ml of fresh peripheral blood by Ficoll-Paque density gradient centrifugation. Total RNA was extracted using Trizol reagent, and RNA quality was assessed on an Agilent 2100 Bioanalyzer.

The TCR beta CDR3 regions were amplified from RNA transcripts. The first round of RT-PCR for the TCR CDR3 was performed with the HTBI primer set and the Qiagen OneStep RT-PCR kit. The libraries were constructed in a second round of multiplex PCR and then size-selected and purified. The libraries were sequenced on an Illumina HiSeq2000 using paired-end 100 bp reads. Processing in the source paper ran as follows. SOAPnuke was used to process the raw data, throwing out any read that contained adapters or uncalled bases, had a mean Phred below 15, or lacked an exact constant-primer or identifier match. High-quality paired reads were merged with COPE v1.2.5, and unique nucleotide sequences were defined as clonotypes. MiTCR v1.1 was used to align the clonotypes against IMGT TRBV, TRBD and TRBJ reference segments. Only V-J combinations with frequency above 0.0001, covering roughly 99% of repertoires, were analysed. The TCS score was defined as F50 (clonal expansion) divided by E x V (chaos), with BLOSUM62-based TCRdist calculated between CDR3 peptides within each V-J. Welch's t-statistics and random forest reduced fewer than 600 V-J features to 13, which were used in a naive Bayes classifier (R e1071). TCRdb itself trimmed the public reads at Q25 with fastp, ran MiXCR and retained productive beta chains. Merged by CDR3 protein, the rows form single entries marked with the most common genes and DNA. The V and J calls and clone size come from TCRdb's table, not from the authors' own analysis. The sample has about 360,000 distinct CDR3 sequences on record, under 20% of them singletons. The biggest ten clones account for about 4% of the sample.

The source of the sample is a study of T cells in Graves' hyperthyroidism and ophthalmopathy (dated by TCRdb to between 2018 and 2021). Background on the whole study: Peripheral blood samples were taken at the time of initial diagnosis, prior to any treatment. To identify distinguishing TCR V-J signatures, a discovery cohort of about a hundred patients was used, comprising 40 to 45 with Graves' ophthalmopathy and around 60 with stable Graves' hyperthyroidism. Prospective prediction of ophthalmopathy was tested in an independent validation cohort consisting of some 18 hyperthyroidism patients and some 17 patients who later progressed to ophthalmopathy. For training and testing, the 100 patients in the discovery cohort were randomly divided in a 7:3 ratio. Thyroid tissue and blood T-cell repertoires from six Graves' hyperthyroidism patients were also compared in the study. After blood sampling, hyperthyroidism patients were treated with methimazole at a starting dose of 30 mg daily, and ophthalmopathy patients were treated with high-dose intravenous methylprednisolone. TCR Vbeta CDR3 sequencing of some 140 peripheral blood samples (approximately 44 ophthalmopathy, about 75 hyperthyroidism and roughly 17 progressor patients) is reported in the paper. The research as a whole found: In validation, the model predicted progression to ophthalmopathy with 55% to 71% sensitivity and approximately 78% specificity, a median of approximately 6.5 months before onset. Most expanded thyroid clonotypes (frequency above 0.001) were also found in blood, which suggests that blood repertoires may mirror thyroid immune responses. No statistical method was used to fix the sample size in advance, and group allocation was not hidden from the investigators. Ophthalmopathy was separated from stable hyperthyroidism by a 13 V-J signature model, with about 88% sensitivity and about 81% specificity obtained in cross-validation and 80%/75% obtained in testing.

The source is a woman in her late teens or twenties with Graves' hyperthyroidism. Recombination joined TRBV12-3 or TRBV12-4 with TRBJ1-1; the D segment cannot be called with confidence. The sequencing input was blood. DNA sequence: TGTGCCAGCAGTCCCCGGAGCGACCGAAACACTGAAGCTTTCTTT. Its product reads: CASSPRSDRNTEAFF.